The clone carrying this T cell receptor beta chain was detected many times. Its antigen is not identified. This specimen comes from a study of CD8+CD57+ T cells in acquired aplastic anemia. Study results and caveats: Patients and controls shared under 35 CD8+ CDR3 sequences, highly expressed in patients. Simpson's diversity of CD8+ cells was not significantly different in patients compared with controls.

V shed 6 bases, J shed 2 bases, and the junction held 2 bases outside the gene matches. This CDR3 is 14 amino acids long. Germline CDR1 and CDR2: MNHEY and SVGAGI. Only patients with CD8+CD57+ cell expansion on flow cytometry were chosen for sequencing. At the time of blood sampling, patients had not yet received any therapy. According to the study, genomic DNA was the template for TCR beta VDJ and CDR3 profiling. Using its own MiXCR run on the reads, TCRdb lists one record per CDR3 protein. The table records 150,000 or so distinct CDR3 sequences, around half of them present only once. The sequenced sample consisted of sorted CD4+, CD8+, or CD8+CD57+ T cells (not recorded which) from PBMCs. This chain uses TRBV6-5 with TRBJ1-3, with 9 bases that match TRBD1. The TCR was taken from a human donor with aplastic anemia. The CDR3 loop reads CASSWTGAGNTIYF. In nucleotides, the CDR3 is TGTGCCAGCAGCTGGACAGGGGCTGGAAACACCATATATTTT.